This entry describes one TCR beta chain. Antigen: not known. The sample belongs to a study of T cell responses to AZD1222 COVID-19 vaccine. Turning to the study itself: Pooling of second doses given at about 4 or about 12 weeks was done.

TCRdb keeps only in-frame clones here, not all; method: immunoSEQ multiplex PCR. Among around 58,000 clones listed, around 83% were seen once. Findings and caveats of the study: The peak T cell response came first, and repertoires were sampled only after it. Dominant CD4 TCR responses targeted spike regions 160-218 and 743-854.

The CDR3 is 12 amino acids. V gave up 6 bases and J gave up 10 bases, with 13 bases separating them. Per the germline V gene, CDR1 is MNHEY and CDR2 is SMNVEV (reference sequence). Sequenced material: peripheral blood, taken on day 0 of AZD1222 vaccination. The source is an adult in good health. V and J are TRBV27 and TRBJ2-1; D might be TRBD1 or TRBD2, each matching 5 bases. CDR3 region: CASRGDVREQFF. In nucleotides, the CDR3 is TGTGCCAGCAGGGGGGACGTCAGAGAGCAGTTCTTC.